This TCR beta chain was documented in a study of response to subunit inactivated influenza vaccine. In TCRdb, the RT-PCR reads were re-called with MiXCR into one record per CDR3 protein. The sample consists of about 780,000 distinct CDR3 sequences, less than 20% of them appearing once. Germline V gene sequence: CDR1 MNHNS, CDR2 SASEGT. With 6 bases clipped from V and 9 bases from J, the junction kept 7 bases outside the gene matches. This CDR3 region has 14 residues. This clonotype has more than one count but fewer than ten. The sequencing here drew on PBMCs from blood, taken roughly 5 days after vaccination. This sequence was found in a man in his forties or fifties who received an inactivated influenza vaccine. The gene calls are TRBV6-1 and TRBJ1-6, with 8 nucleotides matching TRBD1. The CDR3 bases are TGTGCCAGCAGCCAGACAGGGGAGGTTTCACCCCTCCACTTT. Encoded protein: CASSQTGEVSPLHF.